The rows below give T cell receptor beta chains drawn from one sample of a study of T cell repertoires in cytomegalovirus infection. No antigen has been assigned to these receptors. TCRdb processed the reads anew with MiXCR; each CDR3 protein has one entry. The sample holds about 68,000 distinct CDR3 sequences; about 23% are singletons and the top ten take under 85%. Sequencing used PBMCs, sequenced either directly or after in vitro stimulation (not recorded which). The origin of the receptors is a human donor in good health (CMV status not recorded). Some clones in this sample may be carry-over from other donors' samples. Each CDR3 is given with its conserved first and last residue. D genes are given only for firm matches. A row's size may be missing; if present it is once, few, many or a size class.

J,V,size,length,D,CDR3,DNA
TRBJ1-5,TRBV7-8,.,15,.,CASSPVRAGTQPQHF,TGTGCCAGCAGCCCTGTTCGGGCAGGCACTCAGCCCCAGCATTTT
TRBJ1-1,TRBV4-1,many,14,.,CASSREDRGKGAFF,TGCGCCAGCAGCAGGGAGGATAGGGGTAAGGGAGCTTTCTTT
TRBJ2-1,TRBV19,few,16,TRBD2,CASSLASAGEHNEQFF,TGTGCCAGTAGTCTCGCTTCTGCGGGAGAACACAATGAGCAGTTCTTC
TRBJ1-5,TRBV19,many,17,TRBD1,CASSPGQGASSNQPQHF,TGTGCCAGTAGTCCGGGACAGGGGGCTTCGAGCAATCAGCCCCAGCATTTT
TRBJ1-5,TRBV6-2/TRBV6-3,.,15,.,CASSRDGFSNQPQHF,TGTGCCAGCAGCCGCGACGGGTTTAGCAATCAGCCCCAGCATTTT
TRBJ2-3,TRBV27,.,16,.,CASSLLAGGNTDTQYF,TGTGCCAGCAGTTTATTGGCGGGCGGCAACACAGATACGCAGTATTTT
TRBJ1-1,TRBV7-9,many,15,TRBD1,CASRGQPPGNTEAFF,TGTGCCAGCAGGGGACAGCCCCCAGGGAACACTGAAGCTTTCTTT
TRBJ2-1,TRBV5-1,few,15,.,CASSLSVGGRNEQFF,TGCGCCAGCAGCTTGTCAGTGGGGGGACGTAATGAGCAGTTCTTC
TRBJ2-7,TRBV5-1,.,13,.,CASSSEYGDEQYF,TGCGCCAGCAGCTCCGAGTATGGGGACGAGCAGTACTTC
TRBJ1-6,TRBV6-2/TRBV6-3,.,12,.,CASHGGNSPLHF,TGTGCCAGCCACGGGGGTAATTCACCCCTCCACTTT
TRBJ1-5,TRBV4-1,few,15,.,CASSHDGGRGQPQHF,TGCGCCAGCAGCCACGATGGGGGTCGAGGGCAGCCCCAGCATTTT
TRBJ1-1,TRBV3-1,few,14,.,CASVGQALNTEAFF,TGTGCCAGCGTAGGACAAGCATTGAACACTGAAGCTTTCTTT
TRBJ2-5,TRBV7-8,many,15,.,CASSHPSRGLETQYF,TGTGCCAGCAGCCATCCTTCCCGCGGGTTGGAGACCCAGTACTTC
TRBJ1-1,TRBV7-2,many,14,.,CASRSRGGGTEAFF,TGTGCCAGCAGATCCAGGGGCGGGGGCACTGAAGCTTTCTTT
TRBJ2-5,TRBV7-6,many,13,.,CASSLYRGETQYF,TGTGCCAGCAGCTTATATAGGGGTGAGACCCAGTACTTC
TRBJ2-3,TRBV7-2,many,15,.,CASSLAIGYTDTQYF,TGTGCCAGCAGCTTAGCGATCGGCTACACAGATACGCAGTATTTT